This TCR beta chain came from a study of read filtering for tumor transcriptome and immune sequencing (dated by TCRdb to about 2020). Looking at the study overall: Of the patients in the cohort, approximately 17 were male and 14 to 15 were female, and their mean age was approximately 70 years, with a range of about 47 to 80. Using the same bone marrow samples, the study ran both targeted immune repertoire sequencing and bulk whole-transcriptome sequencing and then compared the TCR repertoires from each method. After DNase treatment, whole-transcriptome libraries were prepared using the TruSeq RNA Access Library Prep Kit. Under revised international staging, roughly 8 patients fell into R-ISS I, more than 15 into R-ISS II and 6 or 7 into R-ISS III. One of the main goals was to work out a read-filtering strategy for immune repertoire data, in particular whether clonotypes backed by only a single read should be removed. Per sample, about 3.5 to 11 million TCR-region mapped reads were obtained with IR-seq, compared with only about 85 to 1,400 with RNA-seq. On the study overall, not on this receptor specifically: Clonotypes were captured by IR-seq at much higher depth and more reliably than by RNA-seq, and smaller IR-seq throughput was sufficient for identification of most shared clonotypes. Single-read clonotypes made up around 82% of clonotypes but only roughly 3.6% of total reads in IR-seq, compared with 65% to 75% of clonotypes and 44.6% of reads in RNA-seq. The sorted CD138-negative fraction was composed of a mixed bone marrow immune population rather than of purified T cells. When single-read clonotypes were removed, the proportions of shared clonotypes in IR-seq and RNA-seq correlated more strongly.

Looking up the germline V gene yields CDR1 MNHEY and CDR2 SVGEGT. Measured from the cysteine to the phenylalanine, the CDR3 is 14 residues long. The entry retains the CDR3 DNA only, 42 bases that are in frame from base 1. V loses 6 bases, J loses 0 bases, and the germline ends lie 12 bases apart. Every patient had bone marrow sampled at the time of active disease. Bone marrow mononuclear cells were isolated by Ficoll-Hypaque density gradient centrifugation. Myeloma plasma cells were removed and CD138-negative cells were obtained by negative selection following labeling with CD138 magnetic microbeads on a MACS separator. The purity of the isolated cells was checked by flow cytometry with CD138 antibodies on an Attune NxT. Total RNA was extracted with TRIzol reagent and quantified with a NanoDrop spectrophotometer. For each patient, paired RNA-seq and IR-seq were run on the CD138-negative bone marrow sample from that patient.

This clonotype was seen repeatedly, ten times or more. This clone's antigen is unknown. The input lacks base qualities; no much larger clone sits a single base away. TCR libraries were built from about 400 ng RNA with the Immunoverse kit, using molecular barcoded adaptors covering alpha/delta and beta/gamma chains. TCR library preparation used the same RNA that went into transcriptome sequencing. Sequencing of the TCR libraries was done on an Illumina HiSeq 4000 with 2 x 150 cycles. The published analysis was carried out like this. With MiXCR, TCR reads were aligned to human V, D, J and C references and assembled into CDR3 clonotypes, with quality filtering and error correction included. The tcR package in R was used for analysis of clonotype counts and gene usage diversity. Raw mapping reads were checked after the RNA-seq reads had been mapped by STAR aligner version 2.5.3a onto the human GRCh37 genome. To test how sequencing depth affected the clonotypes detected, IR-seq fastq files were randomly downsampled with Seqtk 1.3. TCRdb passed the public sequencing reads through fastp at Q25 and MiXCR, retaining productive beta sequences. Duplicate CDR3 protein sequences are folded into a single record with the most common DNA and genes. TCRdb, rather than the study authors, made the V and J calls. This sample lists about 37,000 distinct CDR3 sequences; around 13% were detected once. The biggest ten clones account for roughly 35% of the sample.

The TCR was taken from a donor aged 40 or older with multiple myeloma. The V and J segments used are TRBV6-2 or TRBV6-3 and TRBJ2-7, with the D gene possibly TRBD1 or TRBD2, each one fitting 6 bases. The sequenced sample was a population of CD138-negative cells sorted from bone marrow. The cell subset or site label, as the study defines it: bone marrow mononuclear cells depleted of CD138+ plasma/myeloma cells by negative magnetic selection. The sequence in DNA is TGTGCCAGCAGCCGAGGGGGGTTCTCCTACGAGCAGTACTTC. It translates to CASSRGGFSYEQYF.